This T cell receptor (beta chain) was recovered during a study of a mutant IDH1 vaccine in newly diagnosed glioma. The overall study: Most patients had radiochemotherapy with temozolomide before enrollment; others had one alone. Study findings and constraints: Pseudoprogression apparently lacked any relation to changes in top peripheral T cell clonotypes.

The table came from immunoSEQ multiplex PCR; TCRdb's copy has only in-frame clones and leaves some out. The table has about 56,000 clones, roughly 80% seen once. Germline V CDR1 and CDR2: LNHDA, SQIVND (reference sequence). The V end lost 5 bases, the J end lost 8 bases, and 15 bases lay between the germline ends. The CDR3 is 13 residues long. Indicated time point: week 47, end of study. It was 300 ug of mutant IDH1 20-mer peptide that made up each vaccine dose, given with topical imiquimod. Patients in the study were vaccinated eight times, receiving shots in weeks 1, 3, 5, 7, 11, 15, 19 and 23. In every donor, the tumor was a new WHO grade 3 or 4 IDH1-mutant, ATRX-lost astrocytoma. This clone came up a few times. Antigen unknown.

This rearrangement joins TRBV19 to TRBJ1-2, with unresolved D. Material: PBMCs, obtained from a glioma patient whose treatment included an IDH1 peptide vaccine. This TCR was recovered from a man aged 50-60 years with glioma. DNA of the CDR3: TGTGCCAGTAGTCCCCGGACGGTTAGGGGCTACACCTTC. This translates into CASSPRTVRGYTF.